The T cell receptor (beta chain) described here comes from a study of cytomegalovirus exposure and HLA in healthy donors. V shed 5 bases and J shed 4 bases, with 8 bases lying between them. This CDR3 region has 13 residues. Germline CDR1 is MNHEY and CDR2 is SMNVEV (reference sequence). It was with 60 Vbeta and 13 Jbeta primers that the PCR ran. Libraries were prepared by immunoSEQ multiplex PCR; TCRdb keeps only in-frame clonotypes and omits some of them. This sample has fewer than 150,000 clones, with over 70% found just once. This clone was counted only a few times. This receptor was taken from a man aged 25 to 45 in good health and CMV-seronegative. The chain couples TRBV27 to TRBJ1-4; no clear D gene. The sequenced material came from PBMCs. Here the CDR3 DNA reads TGTGCCAGCAGTCCGAACAGTAATGAAAAACTGTTTTTT. Translating it yields CASSPNSNEKLFF.